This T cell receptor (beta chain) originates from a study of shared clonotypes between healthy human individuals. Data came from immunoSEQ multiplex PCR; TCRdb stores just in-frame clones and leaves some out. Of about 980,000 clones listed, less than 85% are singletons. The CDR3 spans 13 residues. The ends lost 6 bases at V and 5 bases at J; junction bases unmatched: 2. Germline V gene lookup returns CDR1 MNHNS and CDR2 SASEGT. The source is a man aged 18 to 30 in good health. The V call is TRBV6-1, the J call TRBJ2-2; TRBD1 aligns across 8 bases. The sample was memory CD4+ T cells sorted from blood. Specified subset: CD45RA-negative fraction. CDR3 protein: CASSRDRTGELFF. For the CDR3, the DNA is TGTGCCAGCAGCAGGGACAGGACCGGGGAGCTGTTTTTT.